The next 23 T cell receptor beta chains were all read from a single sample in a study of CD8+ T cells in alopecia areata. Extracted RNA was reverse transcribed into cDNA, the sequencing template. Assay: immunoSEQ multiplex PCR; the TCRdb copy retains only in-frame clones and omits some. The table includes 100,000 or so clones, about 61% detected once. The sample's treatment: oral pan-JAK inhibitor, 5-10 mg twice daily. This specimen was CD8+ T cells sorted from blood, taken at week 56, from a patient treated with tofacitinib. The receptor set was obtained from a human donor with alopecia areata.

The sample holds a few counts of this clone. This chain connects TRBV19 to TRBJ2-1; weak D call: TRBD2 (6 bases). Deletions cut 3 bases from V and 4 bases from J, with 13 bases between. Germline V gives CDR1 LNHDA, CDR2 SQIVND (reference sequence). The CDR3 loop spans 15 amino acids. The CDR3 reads CASSIFRGMYNEQFF. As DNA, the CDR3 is TGTGCCAGTAGTATCTTCCGGGGGATGTACAATGAGCAGTTCTTC.

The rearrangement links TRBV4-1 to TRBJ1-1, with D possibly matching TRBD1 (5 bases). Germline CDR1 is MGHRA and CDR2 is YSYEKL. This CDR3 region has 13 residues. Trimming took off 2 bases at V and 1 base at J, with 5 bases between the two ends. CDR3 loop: CASSQTGNTEAFF. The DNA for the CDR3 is TGCGCCAGCAGCCAAACAGGGAACACTGAAGCTTTCTTT.

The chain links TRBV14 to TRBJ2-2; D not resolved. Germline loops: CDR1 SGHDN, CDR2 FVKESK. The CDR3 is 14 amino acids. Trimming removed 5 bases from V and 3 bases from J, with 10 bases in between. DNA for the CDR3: TGTGCCAGCAGCTCGAACCTTTACACCGGGGAGCTGTTTTTT. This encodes CASSSNLYTGELFF.

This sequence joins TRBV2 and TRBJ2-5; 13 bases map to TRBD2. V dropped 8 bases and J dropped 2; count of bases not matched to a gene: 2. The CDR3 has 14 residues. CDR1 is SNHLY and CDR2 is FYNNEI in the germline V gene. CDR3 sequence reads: CASSGLAGQETQYF. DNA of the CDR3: TGTGCCAGCTCGGGACTAGCGGGGCAAGAGACCCAGTACTTC.

The CDR3 region has the DNA TGTGCCAGCAGCTTATGGGGGGCCGACGAGCAGTACTTC. Its translation is CASSLWGADEQYF. The chain has TRBV7-2 and TRBJ2-7; D is perhaps TRBD1 or TRBD2 (6 bases each). The CDR3 sequence is 13 residues long. Germline CDR1 is SGHTA and CDR2 is FQGNSA. V lost 2 bases, J lost 5 bases, and 10 bases lay in between. Full variable domain (remainder filled in from reference TRBV7-2 and TRBJ2-7): GAGVSQSPSNKVTEKGKDVELRCDPISGHTALYWYRQSLGQGLEFLIYFQGNSAPDKSGLPSDRFSAERTGGSVSTLTIQRTQQEDSAVYLCASSLWGADEQYFGPGTRLTVT.

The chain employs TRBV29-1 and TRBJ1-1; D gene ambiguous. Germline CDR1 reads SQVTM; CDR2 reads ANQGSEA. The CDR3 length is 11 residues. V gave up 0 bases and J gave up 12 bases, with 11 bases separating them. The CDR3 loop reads CSVEDARETFF. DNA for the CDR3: TGCAGCGTTGAAGATGCCCGGGAAACTTTCTTT.

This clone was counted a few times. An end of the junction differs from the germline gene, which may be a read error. CDR3 amino acids: CASSDPRSKLF. CDR3 nucleotides: TGTGCCAGCAGCGACCCGAGAAGCAAGCTCTTC. The gene calls are TRBV7-6 and TRBJ2-1; D is uncertain. Germline V lookup: CDR1 SGHVS, CDR2 FNYEAQ. The CDR3 is 11 amino acids.

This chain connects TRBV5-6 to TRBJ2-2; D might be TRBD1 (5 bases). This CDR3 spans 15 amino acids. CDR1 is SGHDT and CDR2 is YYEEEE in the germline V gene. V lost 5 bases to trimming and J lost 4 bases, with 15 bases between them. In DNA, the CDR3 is TGTGCCAGCAGTCCGGCAGGGTTGATCACCGGGGAGCTGTTTTTT. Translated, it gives CASSPAGLITGELFF.

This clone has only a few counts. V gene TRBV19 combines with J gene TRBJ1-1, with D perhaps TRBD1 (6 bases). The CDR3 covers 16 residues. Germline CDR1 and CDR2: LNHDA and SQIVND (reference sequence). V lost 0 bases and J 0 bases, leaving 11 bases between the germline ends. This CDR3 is CASSIEAGHMNTEAFF. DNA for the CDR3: TGTGCCAGTAGTATAGAAGCGGGACACATGAACACTGAAGCTTTCTTT. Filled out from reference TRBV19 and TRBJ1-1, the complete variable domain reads DGGITQSPKYLFRKEGQNVTLSCEQNLNHDAMYWYRQDPGQGLRLIYYSQIVNDFQKGDIAEGYSVSREKKESFPLTVTSAQKNPTAFYLCASSIEAGHMNTEAFFGQGTRLTVV.

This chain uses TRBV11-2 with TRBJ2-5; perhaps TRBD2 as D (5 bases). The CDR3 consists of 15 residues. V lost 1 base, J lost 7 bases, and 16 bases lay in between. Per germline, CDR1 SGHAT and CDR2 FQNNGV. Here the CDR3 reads CASSLGLASIGTQYF. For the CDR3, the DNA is TGTGCCAGCAGCTTAGGCCTGGCTAGCATAGGGACCCAGTACTTC.

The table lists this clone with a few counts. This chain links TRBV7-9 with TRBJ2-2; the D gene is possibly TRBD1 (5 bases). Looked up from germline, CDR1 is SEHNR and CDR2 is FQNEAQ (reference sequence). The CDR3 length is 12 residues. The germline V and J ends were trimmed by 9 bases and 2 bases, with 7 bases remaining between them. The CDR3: CARTANTGELFF. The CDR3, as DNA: TGTGCCAGGACAGCTAACACCGGGGAGCTGTTTTTT.

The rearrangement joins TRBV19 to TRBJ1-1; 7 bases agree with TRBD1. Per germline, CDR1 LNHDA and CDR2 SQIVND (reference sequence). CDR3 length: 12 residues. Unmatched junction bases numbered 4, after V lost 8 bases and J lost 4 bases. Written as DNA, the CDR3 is TGTGCCAGTCGAAGGGGGCCCACTGAAGCTTTCTTT. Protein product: CASRRGPTEAFF. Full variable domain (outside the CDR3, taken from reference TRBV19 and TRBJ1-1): DGGITQSPKYLFRKEGQNVTLSCEQNLNHDAMYWYRQDPGQGLRLIYYSQIVNDFQKGDIAEGYSVSREKKESFPLTVTSAQKNPTAFYLCASRRGPTEAFFGQGTRLTVV.

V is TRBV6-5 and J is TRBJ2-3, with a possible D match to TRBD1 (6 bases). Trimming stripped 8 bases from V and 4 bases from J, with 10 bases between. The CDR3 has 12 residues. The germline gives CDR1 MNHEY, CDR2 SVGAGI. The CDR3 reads CASSGGPDTQYF. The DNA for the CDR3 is TGTGCCAGCTCTGGGGGCCCAGATACGCAGTATTTT.

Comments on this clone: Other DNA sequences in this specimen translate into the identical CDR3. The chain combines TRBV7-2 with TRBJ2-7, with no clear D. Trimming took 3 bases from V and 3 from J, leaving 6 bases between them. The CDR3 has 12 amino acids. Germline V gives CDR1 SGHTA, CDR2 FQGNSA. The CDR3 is CASSFTGYEQYF. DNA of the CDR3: TGTGCCAGCAGCTTTACCGGCTACGAGCAGTACTTC.

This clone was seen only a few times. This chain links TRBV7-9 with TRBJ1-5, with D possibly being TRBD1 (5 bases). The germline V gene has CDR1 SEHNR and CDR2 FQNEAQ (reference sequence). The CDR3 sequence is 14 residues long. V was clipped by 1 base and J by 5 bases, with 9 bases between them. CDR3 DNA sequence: TGTGCCAGCAGCTTAGGGGCCAGGGATCAGCCCCAGCATTTT. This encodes CASSLGARDQPQHF.

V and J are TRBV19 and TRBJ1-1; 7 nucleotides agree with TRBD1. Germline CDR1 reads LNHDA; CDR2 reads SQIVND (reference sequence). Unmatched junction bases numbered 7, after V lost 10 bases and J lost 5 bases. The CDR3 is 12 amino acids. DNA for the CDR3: TGTGCCACCCGACAGGGATGGACTGAAGCTTTCTTT. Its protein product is CATRQGWTEAFF.

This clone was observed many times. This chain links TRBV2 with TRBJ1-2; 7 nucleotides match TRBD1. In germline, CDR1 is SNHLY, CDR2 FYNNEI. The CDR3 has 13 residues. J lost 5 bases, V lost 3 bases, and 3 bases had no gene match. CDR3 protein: CASSDRGQYGYTF. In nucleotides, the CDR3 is TGTGCCAGCAGTGACAGGGGACAGTATGGCTACACCTTC. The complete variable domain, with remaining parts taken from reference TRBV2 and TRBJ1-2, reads EPEVTQTPSHQVTQMGQEVILRCVPISNHLYFYWYRQILGQKVEFLVSFYNNEISEKSEIFDDQFSVERPDGSNFTLKIRSTKLEDSAMYFCASSDRGQYGYTFGSGTRLTVV.

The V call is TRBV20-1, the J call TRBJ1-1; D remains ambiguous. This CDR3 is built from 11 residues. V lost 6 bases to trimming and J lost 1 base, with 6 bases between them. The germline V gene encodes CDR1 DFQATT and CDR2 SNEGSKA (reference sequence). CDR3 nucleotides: TGCAGTGCCCATTGGAACACTGAAGCTTTCTTT. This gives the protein CSAHWNTEAFF.

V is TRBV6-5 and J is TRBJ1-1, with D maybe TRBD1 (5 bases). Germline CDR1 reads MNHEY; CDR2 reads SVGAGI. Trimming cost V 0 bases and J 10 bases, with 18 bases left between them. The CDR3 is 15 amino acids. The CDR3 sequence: CASSYSMGRTRTAFF. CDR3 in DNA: TGTGCCAGCAGTTACTCGATGGGCCGGACAAGGACAGCTTTCTTT.

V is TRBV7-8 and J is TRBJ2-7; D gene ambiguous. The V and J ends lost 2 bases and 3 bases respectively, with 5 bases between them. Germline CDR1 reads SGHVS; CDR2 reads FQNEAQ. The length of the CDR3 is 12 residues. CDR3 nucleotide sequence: TGTGCCAGCAGCTTATCCCGCTACGAGCAGTACTTC. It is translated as CASSLSRYEQYF.

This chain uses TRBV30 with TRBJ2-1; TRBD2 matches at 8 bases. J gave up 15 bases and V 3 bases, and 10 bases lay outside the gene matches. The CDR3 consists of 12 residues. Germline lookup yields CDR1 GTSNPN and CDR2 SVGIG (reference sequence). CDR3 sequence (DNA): TGTGCCTGGAGAATCGGACTAGCATTGATGTTCTTC. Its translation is CAWRIGLALMFF.

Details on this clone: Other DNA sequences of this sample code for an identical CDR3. CDR3 sequence reads: CASSQDRGGGETQYF. For the CDR3, the DNA is TGCGCCAGCAGCCAAGATCGTGGGGGGGGAGAGACCCAGTACTTC. The chain is built from TRBV4-1 and TRBJ2-5; 7 positions match TRBD2. The ends lost 0 bases at V and 4 bases at J; junction bases unmatched: 5. Looked up from germline, CDR1 is MGHRA and CDR2 is YSYEKL. This CDR3 region has 15 residues.

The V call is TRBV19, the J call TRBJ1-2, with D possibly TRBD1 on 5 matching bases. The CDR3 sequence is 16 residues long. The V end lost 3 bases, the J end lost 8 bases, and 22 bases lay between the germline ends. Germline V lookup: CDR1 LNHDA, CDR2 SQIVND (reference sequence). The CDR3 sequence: CASSMLQNMGLYGYTF. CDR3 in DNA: TGTGCCAGTAGTATGCTACAGAATATGGGGCTGTACGGCTACACCTTC.